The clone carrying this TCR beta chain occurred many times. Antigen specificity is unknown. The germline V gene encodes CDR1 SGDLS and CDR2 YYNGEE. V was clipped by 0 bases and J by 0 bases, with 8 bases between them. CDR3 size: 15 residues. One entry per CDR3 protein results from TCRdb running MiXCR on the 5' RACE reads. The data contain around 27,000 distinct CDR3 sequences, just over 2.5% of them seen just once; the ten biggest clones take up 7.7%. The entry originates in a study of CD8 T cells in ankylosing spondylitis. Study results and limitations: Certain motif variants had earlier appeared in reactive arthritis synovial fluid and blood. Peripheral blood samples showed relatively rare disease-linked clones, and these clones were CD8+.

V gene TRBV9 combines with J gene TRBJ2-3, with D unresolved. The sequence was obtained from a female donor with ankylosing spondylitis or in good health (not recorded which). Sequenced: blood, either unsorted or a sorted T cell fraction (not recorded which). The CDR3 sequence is CASSVVSTSTDTQYF. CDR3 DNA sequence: TGTGCCAGCAGCGTAGTGTCGACTAGCACAGATACGCAGTATTTT. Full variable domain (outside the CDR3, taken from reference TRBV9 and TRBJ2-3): DSGVTQTPKHLITATGQRVTLRCSPRSGDLSVYWYQQSLDQGLQFLIQYYNGEERAKGNILERFSAQQFPDLHSELNLSSLELGDSALYFCASSVVSTSTDTQYFGPGTRLTVL.